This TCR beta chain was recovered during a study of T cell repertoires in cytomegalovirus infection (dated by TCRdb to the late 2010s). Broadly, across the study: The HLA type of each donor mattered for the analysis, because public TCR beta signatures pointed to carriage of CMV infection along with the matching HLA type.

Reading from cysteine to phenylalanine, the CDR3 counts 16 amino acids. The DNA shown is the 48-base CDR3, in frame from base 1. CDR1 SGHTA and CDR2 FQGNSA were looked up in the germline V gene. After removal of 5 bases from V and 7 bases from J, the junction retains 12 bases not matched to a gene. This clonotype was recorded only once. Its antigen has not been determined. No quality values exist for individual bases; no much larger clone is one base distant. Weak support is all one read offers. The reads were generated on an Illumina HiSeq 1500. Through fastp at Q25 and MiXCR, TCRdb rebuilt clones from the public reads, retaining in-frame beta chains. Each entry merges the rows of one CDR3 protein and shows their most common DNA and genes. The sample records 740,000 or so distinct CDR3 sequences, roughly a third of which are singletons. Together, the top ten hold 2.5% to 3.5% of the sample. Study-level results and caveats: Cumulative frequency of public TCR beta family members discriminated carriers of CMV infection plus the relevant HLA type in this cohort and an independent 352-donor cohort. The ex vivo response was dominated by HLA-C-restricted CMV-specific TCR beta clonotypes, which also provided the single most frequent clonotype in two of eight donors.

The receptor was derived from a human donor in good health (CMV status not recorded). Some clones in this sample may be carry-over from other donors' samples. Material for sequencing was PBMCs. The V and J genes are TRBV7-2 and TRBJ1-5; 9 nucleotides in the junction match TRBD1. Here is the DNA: TGTGCCAGCAGCGGGCGGGACAGGGTTTTCCAGCAGCCCCAGCATTTT. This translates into CASSGRDRVFQQPQHF.